These T cell receptor beta chains were read from a single sample in a study of T cells in lung cancer brain metastases. Profiled with immunoSEQ multiplex PCR; TCRdb holds only in-frame clones, not every one. The sample lists approximately 1,500 clones, roughly nine tenths occurring once. Sequenced input: tumor tissue from a brain metastasis. The receptors here all came from a woman in her fifties or sixties with non-small cell lung cancer that had spread to the brain. CDR3s include the opening cysteine and the closing phenylalanine or tryptophan.

V gene: TRBV19; CDR3 protein: CASTAIGTGGKDTEAFF
V gene: TRBV18; CDR3 protein: CASSPPGGPEKLFF
V gene: TRBV29-1; CDR3 protein: CSVESVQKLFF
V gene: TRBV29-1; CDR3 protein: CSVPDIFTQYF
V gene: TRBV6-6; CDR3 protein: CASSKTGTGSNQPQHF
V gene: TRBV4-1; CDR3 protein: CASSLDFSGTDTQYF
V gene: TRBV13; CDR3 protein: CANSLEVSSGKETQYF
V gene: TRBV4-3; CDR3 protein: CASSQFQGADEKLFF
V gene: TRBV7-2; CDR3 protein: CASSLSRGQTYEQYF
V gene: TRBV28; CDR3 protein: CASSLGTIYEQYF
V gene: TRBV5-1; CDR3 protein: CASSSGTVNNEQFF
V gene: TRBV18; CDR3 protein: CASSPPTGGFTGELFF
V gene: TRBV27; CDR3 protein: CASSLSRDTEAFF
V gene: TRBV7-9; CDR3 protein: CASSLGTAGANVLTF
V gene: TRBV4-1; CDR3 protein: CASSQNPGDSNQPQHF
V gene: TRBV27; CDR3 protein: CASTGTGVDGYTF
V gene: TRBV28; CDR3 protein: CASSLAGVISYEQYF
V gene: TRBV18; CDR3 protein: CASSPPNGGTQNEQYF
V gene: TRBV5-1; CDR3 protein: CASSRGGNEKLFF
V gene: TRBV19; CDR3 protein: CASSRDRKYEQYF
V gene: TRBV6-6; CDR3 protein: CASRGQNYGYTF
V gene: TRBV7-2; CDR3 protein: CASSLETYEQYF
V gene: TRBV18; CDR3 protein: CASSLTGDQPQHF
V gene: TRBV30; CDR3 protein: CAWSRNGIIAGELFF
V gene: TRBV14; CDR3 protein: CASSLLHGRGSSYEQYF
V gene: TRBV14; CDR3 protein: CASSQDGDRFLGNEQFF
V gene: TRBV30; CDR3 protein: CAWSPVGRGAYEQYF
V gene: TRBV6-5; CDR3 protein: CASRGQGSYNEQFF
V gene: TRBV11-2; CDR3 protein: CASSGLAGKYEQYF
V gene: TRBV27; CDR3 protein: CASSLKVDSPLHF
V gene: TRBV4-3; CDR3 protein: CASSQEGGRVTDTQYF
V gene: TRBV28; CDR3 protein: CATRRGTNEKLFF
V gene: TRBV27; CDR3 protein: CASSLVSGELFF
V gene: TRBV15; CDR3 protein: CATSRDIRTADHPPQHF
V gene: TRBV18; CDR3 protein: CASSPGSSGNTIYF
V gene: TRBV4-3; CDR3 protein: CASSQVGSGEQFF
V gene: TRBV7-2; CDR3 protein: CASSYLAGAQTGANVLTF
V gene: TRBV7-9; CDR3 protein: CASSTRDSDNYGYTF
V gene: TRBV18; CDR3 protein: CASSPKETQYF
V gene: TRBV7-9; CDR3 protein: CASSLFGRRTLGYGYTF
V gene: TRBV4-2; CDR3 protein: CASSQDLAGSYNEQFF
V gene: TRBV4-1; CDR3 protein: CASSQGQAFYTGELFF
V gene: TRBV19; CDR3 protein: CASSRQGLAASTDTQYF
V gene: TRBV28; CDR3 protein: CASTRLRNEQFF
V gene: TRBV11-2; CDR3 protein: CTSSPRTGRNTEAFF
V gene: TRBV14; CDR3 protein: CASSRNLAGVGAGELFF
V gene: TRBV4-2; CDR3 protein: CASSQGTGTYTGELFF
V gene: TRBV27; CDR3 protein: CASSQGAEAFF